A selection of T cell receptor beta chains follows, all from one sample in a study of T cells in narcolepsy. Clones were sequenced by immunoSEQ multiplex PCR, and TCRdb holds only the in-frame ones, with some missing. The sample carries around 32,000 clones, around 83% recorded once. The sequenced sample was memory (CD45RA-) CD4+ T cells from blood. The source of these receptors is a human donor in good health. The conserved cysteine and the conserved F or W are not part of the CDR3 here. A D gene is named only where the DNA matches it firmly. Some rows mark clone size as missing; the rest say once, few, many or name a class of expanded clone.

TRBV6-6,TRBJ2-5,-,once,ASSYKETQY
TRBV28,TRBJ1-3,-,-,ASSLPGARSGNTIY
TRBV28,TRBJ1-5,-,few,ASIPGGGSNQPQH
TRBV10-1,TRBJ2-1,-,-,ASSIPAHSYEQF
TRBV18,TRBJ2-3,-,-,ASSEPPSPNTQY
TRBV5-6,TRBJ2-7,-,-,ASSFQGSYEQY
TRBV6-5,TRBJ1-6,-,-,ASRGVGYNSPLH
TRBV6-5,TRBJ1-4,-,-,ASRHPTDEKLF
TRBV7-8,TRBJ1-5,-,-,ASNHGPQH
TRBV7-2,TRBJ1-4,-,-,ASSIRDGFNEKLF
TRBV11-2,TRBJ2-1,TRBD1,once,ASSSNNRGSSDNEQF
TRBV2,TRBJ1-5,TRBD1,-,ASRDDRGPQPQH
TRBV7-2,TRBJ1-1,-,-,ASSHTGTEAF
TRBV4-3,TRBJ2-3,-,once,ASSQRGGTHTDTQY
TRBV7-9,TRBJ2-1,-,-,ASSLIQLDNEQF
TRBV28,TRBJ1-5,-,-,ASSTLTGPQH
TRBV19,TRBJ1-1,-,-,ASSLSRSEKNTEAF
TRBV28,TRBJ1-2,-,-,ASSFMAANYGYT
TRBV3-2,TRBJ1-1,-,medium-sized,AEGEAF
TRBV18,-,TRBD1,-,ASSDQGAREQY
TRBV27,TRBJ1-5,-,few,ASSFRVDQPQH
TRBV7-9,TRBJ2-1,-,-,ASSYWTGDEQF
TRBV7-2,TRBJ2-3,-,-,ASSSTRTTDTQY
TRBV25-1,TRBJ1-3,-,-,ASGQGGSGNTIY
TRBV6-1,TRBJ1-2,-,-,ASSPQAGSYGYT
TRBV2,TRBJ1-5,TRBD1,-,ASSEGQGRC
TRBV28,TRBJ1-2,-,-,ASNTPGRGGYT
TRBV27,TRBJ1-5,-,few,ASRGVNQPQH
TRBV5-1,TRBJ2-7,-,-,ASRVGTYYEQY
TRBV15,TRBJ2-3,-,-,ATSRDQGYQGS
TRBV6-1,TRBJ1-2,-,-,AGSDWAGDGYT
TRBV30,TRBJ1-1,-,-,AWSADNEAF
TRBV7-2,TRBJ2-5,TRBD1,-,ASSQDRGKSETQY
TRBV19,TRBJ1-4,-,few,ASRGTLAGEKLF
TRBV5-8,TRBJ2-5,-,-,ASSQPSGLRETQY
TRBV21-1,TRBJ2-1,-,few,ASSKRTGGNEQF
TRBV30,TRBJ1-3,-,-,AWIIGNTIY
TRBV7-8,TRBJ2-5,TRBD1,-,ASSLGGQITLLGETQY
TRBV2,TRBJ1-2,-,-,ASKFWGDYGYT
TRBV2,TRBJ2-2,-,-,ASSETRQNTGELF
TRBV20-1,TRBJ1-2,TRBD1,-,SAVTGNGYT
TRBV19,TRBJ1-5,-,-,ASSKAVPRSPQH
TRBV7-6,TRBJ1-2,TRBD1,-,ASSGDRDAGYT
TRBV30,TRBJ1-6,-,-,AWRRVGDSSPLH
TRBV5-1,TRBJ2-1,-,-,ASSRVRSSYNEQF
TRBV11-2,TRBJ2-1,TRBD2,-,ASSLAPLAGAYNEQF
TRBV19,TRBJ1-5,-,-,ASSLSQTPQH
TRBV19,TRBJ2-3,TRBD2,few,ASSIKGTSGGGADTQY
TRBV11-2,TRBJ2-5,-,few,ASSFREAQY
TRBV18,TRBJ1-5,TRBD1,once,ASSLIQGGNQPQH
TRBV5-4,TRBJ1-1,TRBD1,-,ASSWDSNTEAF
TRBV2,TRBJ1-2,TRBD1,once,ASRAGGGYYGYT
TRBV5-6,TRBJ1-4,TRBD1,-,ASSLSGRGHSNEKLF
TRBV11-2,TRBJ2-3,-,few,ASSPGHSAQDTQY
TRBV28,TRBJ2-3,-,-,ASSRSYQGPSTDTQY
TRBV10-3,TRBJ2-2,TRBD2,-,AISNPLLAGGTGELF